These 14 T cell receptor beta chains were sequenced from one sample in a study of blood T cell repertoires in COVID-19. Profiled with immunoSEQ multiplex PCR; TCRdb holds only in-frame clones, not every one. The sample gives 55,000 to 75,000 clones, roughly three quarters of which show up once; 9.2% is in the top ten. The specimen was peripheral blood. The receptors shown here come from a human donor in a cohort sampled during active COVID-19.

The V and J genes are TRBV11-2 and TRBJ2-1, with D perhaps TRBD2 (6 bases). Trimming left V 5 bases short and J 2 bases short, with 16 bases between. This CDR3 is 16 amino acids long. Germline values: CDR1 SGHAT, CDR2 FQNNGV. The CDR3 nucleotides are TGTGCCAGCAGCAACTCCCGGGACTGGCCCTACAATGAGCAGTTCTTC. Protein product: CASSNSRDWPYNEQFF.

The chain is built from TRBV6-5 and TRBJ1-2, with TRBD1 identical over 7 bases. This CDR3 region has 13 residues. CDR1 is MNHEY, CDR2 SVGAGI, per germline. J was trimmed by 6 bases and V by 6 bases; bases with no gene match: 7. CDR3: CASSLTGADGYTF. CDR3 nucleotide sequence: TGTGCCAGCAGCCTCACAGGGGCAGATGGCTACACCTTC.

This sequence joins TRBV21-1 and TRBJ2-7; no check of the table's D call, TRBD2, against the DNA was made. TRBV21-1 is noted as a pseudogene. The CDR3 covers 15 residues. The CDR3, as DNA: TGTGCCAGCAGCAAAGGGTTTTCGAGAGACTACGAGCAGTACTTC. As protein: CASSKGFSRDYEQYF.

The chain recombines TRBV6-2 or TRBV6-3 with TRBJ1-5; D not certain. The CDR3 has 15 residues. The germline V and J ends were trimmed by 6 bases and 0 bases, with 12 bases remaining between them. CDR1 and CDR2 (germline): MNHEY, SVGEGT. The CDR3 sequence is CASSPVGLSNQPQHF. The CDR3 DNA reads as TGTGCCAGCAGCCCCGTTGGCCTTAGCAATCAGCCCCAGCATTTT.

The chain couples TRBV28 to TRBJ1-4, with 9 bases fitting TRBD1. Looked up from germline, CDR1 is MDHEN and CDR2 is SYDVKM. V trimming: 6 bases; J trimming: 5 bases; junction bases outside the gene matches: 4. The CDR3 contains 14 residues. In nucleotides, the CDR3 is TGTGCCAGCAGCCAGACAGGGGGGAATGAAAAACTGTTTTTT. Amino acid sequence: CASSQTGGNEKLFF. The full variable domain, its missing parts supplied by reference TRBV28 and TRBJ1-4, is DVKVTQSSRYLVKRTGEKVFLECVQDMDHENMFWYRQDPGLGLRLIYFSYDVKMKEKGDIPEGYSVSREKKERFSLILESASTNQTSMYLCASSQTGGNEKLFFGSGTQLSVL.

This clone was recorded a few times. This rearrangement joins TRBV19 to TRBJ2-2; 8 bases are shared with TRBD2. CDR1 LNHDA and CDR2 SQIVND come from the germline V gene (reference sequence). Trimming removed 7 bases from V and 3 bases from J; junction bases left unmatched: 7. The length of the CDR3 is 15 residues. In nucleotides, the CDR3 is TGTGCCAGTATGGGGGCTAGCGGGTACACCGGGGAGCTGTTTTTT. Residues: CASMGASGYTGELFF.

Only a few counts were recorded for this clone. The CDR3: CASSKDRGINEQFF. CDR3 DNA: TGTGCCAGCAGTAAGGACAGGGGTATCAATGAGCAGTTCTTC. The J gene is TRBJ2-1, the V gene TRBV28; 9 nucleotides agree with TRBD1. The CDR3 length is 14 residues. Germline V gene data show CDR1 as MDHEN and CDR2 as SYDVKM. The ends lost 5 bases at V and 6 bases at J; junction bases unmatched: 5. The entire variable domain, with the rest obtained from reference TRBV28 and TRBJ2-1, is as follows: DVKVTQSSRYLVKRTGEKVFLECVQDMDHENMFWYRQDPGLGLRLIYFSYDVKMKEKGDIPEGYSVSREKKERFSLILESASTNQTSMYLCASSKDRGINEQFFGPGTRLTVL.

This clone was observed once. The chain couples TRBV5-1 to TRBJ2-7; tentative D call: TRBD1 (6 bases). Trimming pared 0 bases from V and 1 base from J, leaving 11 bases between. Per germline, CDR1 SGHRS and CDR2 YFSETQ. The CDR3 contains 15 residues. CDR3 protein: CASSLGLGGSYEQYF. The CDR3 region has the DNA TGCGCCAGCAGCTTGGGGTTAGGGGGTTCCTACGAGCAGTACTTC. Full variable domain (remainder filled in from reference TRBV5-1 and TRBJ2-7): KAGVTQTPRYLIKTRGQQVTLSCSPISGHRSVSWYQQTPGQGLQFLFEYFSETQRNKGNFPGRFSGRQFSNSRSEMNVSTLELGDSALYLCASSLGLGGSYEQYFGPGTRLTVT.

The sample holds a few counts of this clone. The rearrangement joins TRBV14 to TRBJ2-1, with D possibly matching TRBD2 (5 bases). V gave up 0 bases and J gave up 5 bases, with 14 bases separating them. Germline-derived CDR1 and CDR2 are SGHDN and FVKESK. The CDR3 length is 16 residues. The CDR3 DNA reads TGTGCCAGCAGCCAAGAAGCGCTAGCAGCCCACAATGAGCAGTTCTTC. Amino acids: CASSQEALAAHNEQFF.

The chain is built from TRBV28 and TRBJ2-1; D may be TRBD2 (5 bases). The CDR3 is 14 amino acids. Germline CDR1 and CDR2: MDHEN and SYDVKM. The V and J ends lost 5 bases and 0 bases respectively, with 8 bases between them. CDR3 protein: CASSPTSSYNEQFF. CDR3 nucleotide sequence: TGTGCCAGCAGTCCTACTAGCTCCTACAATGAGCAGTTCTTC.

This sequence joins TRBV27 and TRBJ2-7, with TRBD1 as a possible D gene (6 bases). V was cut by 6 bases and J by 0 bases, with 15 bases left in between. Germline CDR1 reads MNHEY; CDR2 reads SMNVEV (reference sequence). The length of the CDR3 is 15 residues. CDR3 sequence: CASSPQGIFSYEQYF. The CDR3 DNA follows: TGTGCCAGCAGCCCTCAGGGGATATTCTCCTACGAGCAGTACTTC.

The chain couples TRBV4-1 to TRBJ2-5; D possibly corresponds to TRBD1 (6 bases). V lost 6 bases to trimming and J lost 3 bases, with 17 bases between them. Germline-derived CDR1 and CDR2 are MGHRA and YSYEKL. CDR3 length: 15 amino acids. The CDR3 here is CASSYDRSPKETQYF. The CDR3 DNA follows: TGCGCCAGCAGTTACGACAGGTCCCCAAAAGAGACCCAGTACTTC.

This rearrangement joins TRBV18 to TRBJ2-1; 9 nucleotides align to TRBD2. There are 15 residues in the CDR3. The germline V gene encodes CDR1 KGHSH and CDR2 LQKENI. V shed 4 bases and J 4 bases; nucleotides not matched to a gene: 5. This CDR3 reads CASSRRREGYNEQFF. CDR3 in DNA: TGTGCCAGCTCACGGCGGCGGGAGGGTTACAATGAGCAGTTCTTC.

This chain links TRBV19 with TRBJ2-2, with TRBD2 as a possible D gene (5 bases). CDR3 length: 13 residues. V was cut by 3 bases and J by 5 bases, with 7 bases left in between. CDR1 and CDR2 from the germline V gene are LNHDA and SQIVND (reference sequence). The DNA for the CDR3 is TGTGCCAGTAGTATCGGGGTTACCGGGGAGCTGTTTTTT. This translates into CASSIGVTGELFF.